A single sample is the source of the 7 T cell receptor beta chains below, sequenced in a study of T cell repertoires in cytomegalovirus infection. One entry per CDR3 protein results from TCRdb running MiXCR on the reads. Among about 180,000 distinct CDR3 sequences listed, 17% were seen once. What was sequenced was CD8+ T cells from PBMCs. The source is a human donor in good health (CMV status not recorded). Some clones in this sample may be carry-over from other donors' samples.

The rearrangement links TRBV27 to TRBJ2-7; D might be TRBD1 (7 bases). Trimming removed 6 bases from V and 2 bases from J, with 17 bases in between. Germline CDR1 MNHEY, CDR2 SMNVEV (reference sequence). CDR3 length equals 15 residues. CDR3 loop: CASSPLTGRTYEQYF. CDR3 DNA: TGTGCCAGCAGCCCCTTGACAGGGAGGACCTACGAGCAGTACTTC.

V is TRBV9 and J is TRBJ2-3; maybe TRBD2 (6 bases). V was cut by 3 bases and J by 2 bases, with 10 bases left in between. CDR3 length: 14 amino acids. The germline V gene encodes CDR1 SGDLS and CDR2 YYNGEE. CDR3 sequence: CASSGGTPTDTQYF. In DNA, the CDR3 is TGTGCCAGCAGCGGCGGGACCCCCACAGATACGCAGTATTTT.

CDR3 sequence (DNA): TGTGCCAGCAGCTTAGTCGAGGCAGGGGGTTTTCGTGGTTCACCCCTCCACTTT. This encodes CASSLVEAGGFRGSPLHF. The V call is TRBV11-2, the J call TRBJ1-6, with 7 positions matching TRBD1. Losses at the gene ends were 1 base for V and 9 bases for J; bases not matched to a gene: 15. This CDR3 has 18 amino acids. The germline V gene has CDR1 SGHAT and CDR2 FQNNGV.

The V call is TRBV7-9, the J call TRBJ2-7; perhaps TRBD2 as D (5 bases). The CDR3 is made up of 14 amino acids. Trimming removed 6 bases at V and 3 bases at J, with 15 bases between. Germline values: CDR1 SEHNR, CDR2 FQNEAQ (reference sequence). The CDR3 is CASSGGAALYEQYF. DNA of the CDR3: TGTGCCAGCAGTGGAGGTGCTGCGCTCTACGAGCAGTACTTC.

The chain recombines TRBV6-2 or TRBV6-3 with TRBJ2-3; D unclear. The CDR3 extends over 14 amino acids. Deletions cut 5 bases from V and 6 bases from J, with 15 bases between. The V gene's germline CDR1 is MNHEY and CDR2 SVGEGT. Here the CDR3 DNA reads TGTGCCAGCAGTACGACCGGCGCAACTGATACGCAGTATTTT. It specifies CASSTTGATDTQYF.

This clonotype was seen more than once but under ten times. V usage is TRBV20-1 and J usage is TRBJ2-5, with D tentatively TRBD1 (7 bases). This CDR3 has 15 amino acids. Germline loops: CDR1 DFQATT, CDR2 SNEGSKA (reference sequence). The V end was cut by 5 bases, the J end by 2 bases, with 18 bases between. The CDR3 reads CSARPGGRGQETQYF. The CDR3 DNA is TGCAGTGCTCGCCCAGGGGGGCGCGGACAAGAGACCCAGTACTTC.

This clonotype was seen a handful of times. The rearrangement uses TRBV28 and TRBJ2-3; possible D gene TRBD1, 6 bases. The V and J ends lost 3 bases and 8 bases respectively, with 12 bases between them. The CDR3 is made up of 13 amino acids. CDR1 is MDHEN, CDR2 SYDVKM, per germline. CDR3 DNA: TGTGCCAGCAGTTTCCCCAAAGGGGGTACGCAGTATTTT. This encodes CASSFPKGGTQYF.